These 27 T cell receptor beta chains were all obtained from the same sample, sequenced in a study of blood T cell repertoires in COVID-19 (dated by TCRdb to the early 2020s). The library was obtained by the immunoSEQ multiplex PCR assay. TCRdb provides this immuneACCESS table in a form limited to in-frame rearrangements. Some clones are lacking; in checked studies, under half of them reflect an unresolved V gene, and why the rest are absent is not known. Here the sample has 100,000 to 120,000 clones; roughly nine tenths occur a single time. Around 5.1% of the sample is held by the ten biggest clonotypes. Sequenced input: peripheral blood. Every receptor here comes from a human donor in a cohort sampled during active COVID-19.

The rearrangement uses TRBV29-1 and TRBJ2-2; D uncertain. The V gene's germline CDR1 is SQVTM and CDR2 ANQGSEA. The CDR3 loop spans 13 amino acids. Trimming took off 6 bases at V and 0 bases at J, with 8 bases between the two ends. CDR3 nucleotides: TGCAGCGTGCAGATAACGAACACCGGGGAGCTGTTTTTT. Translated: CSVQITNTGELFF.

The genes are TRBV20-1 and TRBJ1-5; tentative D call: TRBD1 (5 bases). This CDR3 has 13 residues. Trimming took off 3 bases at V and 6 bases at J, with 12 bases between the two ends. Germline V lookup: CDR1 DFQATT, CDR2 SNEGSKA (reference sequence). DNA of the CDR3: TGCAGTGCTAGTCCGGGGGGTAGTCAGCCCCAGCATTTT. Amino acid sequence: CSASPGGSQPQHF.

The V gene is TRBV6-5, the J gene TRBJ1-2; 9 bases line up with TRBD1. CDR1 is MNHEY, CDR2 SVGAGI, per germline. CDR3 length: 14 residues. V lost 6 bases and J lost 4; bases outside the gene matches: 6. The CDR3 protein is CASRHRGLAYGYTF. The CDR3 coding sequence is TGTGCCAGCAGACACAGGGGGCTCGCCTATGGCTACACCTTC.

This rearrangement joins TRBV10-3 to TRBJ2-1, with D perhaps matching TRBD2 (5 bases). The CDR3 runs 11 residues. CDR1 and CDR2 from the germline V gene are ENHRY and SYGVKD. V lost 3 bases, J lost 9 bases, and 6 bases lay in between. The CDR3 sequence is CAISDGGEQFF. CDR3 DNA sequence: TGTGCCATCAGTGACGGAGGTGAGCAGTTCTTC.

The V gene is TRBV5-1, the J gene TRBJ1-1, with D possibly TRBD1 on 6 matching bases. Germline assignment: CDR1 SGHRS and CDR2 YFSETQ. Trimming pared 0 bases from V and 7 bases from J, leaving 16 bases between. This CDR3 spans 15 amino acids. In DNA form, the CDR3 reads TGCGCCAGCAGCTTGGGGGGCGGGCAGGGGAGTGAAGCTTTCTTT. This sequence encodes CASSLGGGQGSEAFF.

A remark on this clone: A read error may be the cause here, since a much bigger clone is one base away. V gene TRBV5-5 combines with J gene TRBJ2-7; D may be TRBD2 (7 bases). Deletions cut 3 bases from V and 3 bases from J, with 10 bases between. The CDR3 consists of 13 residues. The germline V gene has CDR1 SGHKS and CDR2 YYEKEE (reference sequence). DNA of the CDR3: TGTGCCAGCAGCTGGGGGGGCGGCTACGAGCAGTACTTC. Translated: CASSWGGGYEQYF.

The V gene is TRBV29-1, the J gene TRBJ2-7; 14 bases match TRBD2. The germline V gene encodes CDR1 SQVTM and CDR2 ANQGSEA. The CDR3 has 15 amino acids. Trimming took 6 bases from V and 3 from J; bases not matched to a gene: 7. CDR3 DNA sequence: TGCAGCGTGTCCCCCGGGACTAGCGGGGGCTACGAGCAGTACTTC. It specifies CSVSPGTSGGYEQYF.

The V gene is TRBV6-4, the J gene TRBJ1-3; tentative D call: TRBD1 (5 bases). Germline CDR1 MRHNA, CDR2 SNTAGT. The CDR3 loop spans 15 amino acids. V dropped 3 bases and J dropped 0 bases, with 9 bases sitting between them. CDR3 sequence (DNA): TGTGCCAGCAGTGAGGAGGGGTTCTCTGGAAACACCATATATTTT. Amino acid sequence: CASSEEGFSGNTIYF.

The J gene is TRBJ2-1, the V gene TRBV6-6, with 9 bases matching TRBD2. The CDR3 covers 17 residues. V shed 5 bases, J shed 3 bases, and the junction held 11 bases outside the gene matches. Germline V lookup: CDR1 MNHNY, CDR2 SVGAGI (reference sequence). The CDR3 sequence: CASSLKERGAFYNEQFF. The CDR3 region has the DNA TGTGCCAGCAGTCTCAAAGAGCGGGGGGCCTTCTACAATGAGCAGTTCTTC.

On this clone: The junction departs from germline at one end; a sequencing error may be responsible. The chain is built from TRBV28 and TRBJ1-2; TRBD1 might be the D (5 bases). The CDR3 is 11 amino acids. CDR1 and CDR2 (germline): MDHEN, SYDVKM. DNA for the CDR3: TGTGCCAGCAGTTTATCGGGACTACGCGCCTTC. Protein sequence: CASSLSGLRAF.

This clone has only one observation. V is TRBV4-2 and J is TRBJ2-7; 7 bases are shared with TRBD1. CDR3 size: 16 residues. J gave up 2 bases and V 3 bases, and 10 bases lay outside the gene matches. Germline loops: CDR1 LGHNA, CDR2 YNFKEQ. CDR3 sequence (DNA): TGTGCCAGCAGCCAGAGCTCGAGGGACAGCGCCTACGAGCAGTACTTC. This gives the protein CASSQSSRDSAYEQYF.

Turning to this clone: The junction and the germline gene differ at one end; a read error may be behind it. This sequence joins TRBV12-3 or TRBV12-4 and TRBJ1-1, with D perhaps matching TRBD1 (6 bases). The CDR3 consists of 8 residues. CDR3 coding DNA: TGTGCCAGCAGTTGGACAGACTTT. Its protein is CASSWTDF.

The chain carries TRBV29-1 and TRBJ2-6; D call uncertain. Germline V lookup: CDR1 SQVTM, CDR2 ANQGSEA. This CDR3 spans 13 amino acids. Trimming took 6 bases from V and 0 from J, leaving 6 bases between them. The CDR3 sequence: CSVRTSGANVLTF. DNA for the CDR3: TGCAGCGTGCGAACCTCTGGGGCCAACGTCCTGACTTTC.

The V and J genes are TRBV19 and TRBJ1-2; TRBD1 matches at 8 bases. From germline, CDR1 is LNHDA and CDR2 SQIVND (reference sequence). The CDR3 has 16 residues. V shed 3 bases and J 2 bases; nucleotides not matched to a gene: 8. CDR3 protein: CASSIDQQGVNYGYTF. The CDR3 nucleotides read TGTGCCAGTAGTATCGACCAACAGGGGGTGAACTATGGCTACACCTTC.

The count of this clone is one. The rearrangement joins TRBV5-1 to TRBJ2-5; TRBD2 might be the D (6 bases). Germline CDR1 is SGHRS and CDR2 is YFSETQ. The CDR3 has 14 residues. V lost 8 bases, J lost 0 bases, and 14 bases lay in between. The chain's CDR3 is CASSSGVYQETQYF. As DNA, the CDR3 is TGCGCCAGTTCCTCGGGGGTTTACCAAGAGACCCAGTACTTC.

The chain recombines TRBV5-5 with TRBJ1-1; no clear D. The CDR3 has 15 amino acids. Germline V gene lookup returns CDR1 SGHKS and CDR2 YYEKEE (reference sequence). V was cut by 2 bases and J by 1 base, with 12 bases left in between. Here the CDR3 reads CASSLSPARNTEAFF. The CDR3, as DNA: TGTGCCAGCAGCTTATCTCCCGCGAGGAACACTGAAGCTTTCTTT.

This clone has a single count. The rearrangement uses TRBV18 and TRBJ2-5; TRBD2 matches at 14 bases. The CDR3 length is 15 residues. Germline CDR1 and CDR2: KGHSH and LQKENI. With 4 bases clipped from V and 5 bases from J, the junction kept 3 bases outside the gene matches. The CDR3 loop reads CASSRTSGGLETQYF. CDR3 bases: TGTGCCAGCTCACGGACTAGCGGGGGGCTGGAGACCCAGTACTTC.

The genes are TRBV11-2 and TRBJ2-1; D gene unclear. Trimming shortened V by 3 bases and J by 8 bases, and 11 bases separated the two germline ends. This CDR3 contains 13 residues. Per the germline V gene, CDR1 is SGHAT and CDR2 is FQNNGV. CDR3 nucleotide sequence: TGTGCCAGCAGCTTGAGCCCCTTCCATGAGCAGTTCTTC. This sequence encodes CASSLSPFHEQFF.

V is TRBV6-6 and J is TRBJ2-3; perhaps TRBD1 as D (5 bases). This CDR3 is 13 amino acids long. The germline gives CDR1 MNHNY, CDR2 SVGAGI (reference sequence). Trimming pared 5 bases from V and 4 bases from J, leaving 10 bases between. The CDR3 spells CASSPRDSDTQYF. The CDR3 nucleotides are TGTGCCAGCAGTCCCAGGGATTCAGATACGCAGTATTTT.

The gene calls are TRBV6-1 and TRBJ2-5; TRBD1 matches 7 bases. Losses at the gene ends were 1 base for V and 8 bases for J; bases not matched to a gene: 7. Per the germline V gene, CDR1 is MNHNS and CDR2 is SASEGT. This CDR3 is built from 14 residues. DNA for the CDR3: TGTGCCAGCAGTGAAGGCCAACAGGGGCTAACCCAGTACTTC. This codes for CASSEGQQGLTQYF.

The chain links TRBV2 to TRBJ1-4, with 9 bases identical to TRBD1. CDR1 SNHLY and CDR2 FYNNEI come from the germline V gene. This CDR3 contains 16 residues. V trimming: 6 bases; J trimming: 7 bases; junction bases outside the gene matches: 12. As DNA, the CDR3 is TGTGCCAGCAGCGAGACACAGGGGGCGCGGAGTGAAAAACTGTTTTTT. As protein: CASSETQGARSEKLFF.

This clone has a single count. CDR3 loop: CASSPDIPYEQYF. DNA for the CDR3: TGTGCCAGCAGCCCGGACATTCCCTACGAGCAGTACTTC. The rearrangement uses TRBV7-9 and TRBJ2-7; D may be TRBD1 (5 bases). V shed 5 bases and J shed 2 bases, with 10 bases lying between them. CDR3 length equals 13 residues. Germline CDR1 and CDR2: SEHNR and FQNEAQ (reference sequence).

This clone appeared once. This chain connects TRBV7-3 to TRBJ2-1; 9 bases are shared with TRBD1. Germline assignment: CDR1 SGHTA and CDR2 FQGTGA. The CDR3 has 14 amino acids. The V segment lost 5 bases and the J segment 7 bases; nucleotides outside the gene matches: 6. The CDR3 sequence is CASSPGTGWNEQFF. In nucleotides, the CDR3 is TGTGCCAGCAGCCCCGGGACAGGGTGGAATGAGCAGTTCTTC.

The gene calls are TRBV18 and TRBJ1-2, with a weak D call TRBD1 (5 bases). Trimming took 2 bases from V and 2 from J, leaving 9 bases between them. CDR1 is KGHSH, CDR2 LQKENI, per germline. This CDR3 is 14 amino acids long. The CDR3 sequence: CASSPARANYGYTF. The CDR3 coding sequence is TGTGCCAGCTCACCAGCCAGGGCGAACTATGGCTACACCTTC.

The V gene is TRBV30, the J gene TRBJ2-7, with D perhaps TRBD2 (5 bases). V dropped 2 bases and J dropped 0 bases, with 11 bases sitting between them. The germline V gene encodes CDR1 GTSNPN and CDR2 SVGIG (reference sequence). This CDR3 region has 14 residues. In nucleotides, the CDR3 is TGTGCCTGGAGTATCATCGGGGACTCCTACGAGCAGTACTTC. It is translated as CAWSIIGDSYEQYF. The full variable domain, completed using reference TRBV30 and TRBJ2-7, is SQTIHQWPATLVQPVGSPLSLECTVEGTSNPNLYWYRQAAGRGLQLLFYSVGIGQISSEVPQNLSASRPQDRQFILSSKKLLLSDSGFYLCAWSIIGDSYEQYFGPGTRLTVT.

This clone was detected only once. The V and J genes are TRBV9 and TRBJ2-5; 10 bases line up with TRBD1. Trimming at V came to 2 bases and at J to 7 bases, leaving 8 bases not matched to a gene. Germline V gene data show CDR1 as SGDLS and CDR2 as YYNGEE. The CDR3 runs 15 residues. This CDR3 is CASSVGQGRLRTQYF. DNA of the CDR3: TGTGCCAGCAGCGTGGGACAGGGGAGATTGCGGACCCAGTACTTC.

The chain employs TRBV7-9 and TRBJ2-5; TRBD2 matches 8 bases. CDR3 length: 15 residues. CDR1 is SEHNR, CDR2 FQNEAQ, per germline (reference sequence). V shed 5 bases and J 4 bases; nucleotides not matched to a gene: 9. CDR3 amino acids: CASSLSRGGAETQYF. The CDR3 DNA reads TGTGCCAGCAGCCTTAGCCGGGGGGGAGCAGAGACCCAGTACTTC.